This T cell receptor (beta chain) derives from a study of PD-1 blockade in mismatch repair-deficient tumors. Study-wide results and limits: Rapid post-treatment expansion, then contraction, generally preceding radiologic response, marked tumor-resident clones.

A remark on this clone: Its antigen is unidentified.

CDR3 length: 13 residues. Per germline, CDR1 SNHLY and CDR2 FYNNEI. The V gene lost 5 bases and the J gene lost 15 bases, with 20 bases spanning the gap. Produced via immunoSEQ multiplex PCR; TCRdb's table is partial and in-frame only. The table shows approximately 100,000 clones, with under 90% occurring only once. The source of this sequence is an adult with mismatch repair-deficient cancer. V and J are TRBV2 and TRBJ2-4; D is perhaps TRBD2 (7 bases). Sample: peripheral blood, taken about 36 weeks after starting pembrolizumab. For the CDR3, the DNA is TGTGCCAGCAGTCCAAAGCGAGGGGGGGTTGGGTACTTC. Its translation: CASSPKRGGVGYF.